This T cell receptor beta chain was captured by sequencing in a study of blood T cell repertoires in COVID-19. As for the study in general: Sites across the United States, Italy and Spain contributed samples from acute and convalescent COVID-19.

The CDR3 is made up of 13 amino acids. CDR1 is MNHEY, CDR2 SMNVEV, per germline (reference sequence). The V gene lost 5 bases and the J gene lost 4 bases, with 9 bases spanning the gap. Per the original methods: Amplification of reference gene primers provided the estimated nucleated cell counts. The repertoire was sequenced with immunoSEQ multiplex PCR; TCRdb's copy has only in-frame clones and lacks some. V, J and clone size are those of that table, while D and trimming were read from the DNA. Seen here are hundreds of thousands of clones, approximately 86% observed once, and the top ten hold 3.5% to 4.5%.

The chain uses TRBV27 and TRBJ1-5; D call uncertain. The material sequenced was PBMCs or T cells enriched from blood (not recorded which). The receptor's source is a woman aged 40 to 50 with acute COVID-19. CDR3 bases: TGTGCCAGCAGTGAAGCTCTGAATCAGCCCCAGCATTTT. This translates into CASSEALNQPQHF.